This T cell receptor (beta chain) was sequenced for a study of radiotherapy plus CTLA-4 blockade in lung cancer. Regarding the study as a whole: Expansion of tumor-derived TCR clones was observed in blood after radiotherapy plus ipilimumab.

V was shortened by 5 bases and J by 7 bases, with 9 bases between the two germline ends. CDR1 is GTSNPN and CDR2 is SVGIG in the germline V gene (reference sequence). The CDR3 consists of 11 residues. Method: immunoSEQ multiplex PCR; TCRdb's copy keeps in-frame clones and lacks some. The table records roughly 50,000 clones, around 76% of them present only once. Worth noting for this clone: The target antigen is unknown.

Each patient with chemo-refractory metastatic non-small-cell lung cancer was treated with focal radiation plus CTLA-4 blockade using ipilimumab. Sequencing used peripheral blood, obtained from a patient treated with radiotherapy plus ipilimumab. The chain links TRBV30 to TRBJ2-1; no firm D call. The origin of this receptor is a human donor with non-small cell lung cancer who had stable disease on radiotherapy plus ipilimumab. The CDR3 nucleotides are TGTGCCTGGCGATATGTTAATGAGCAGTTCTTC. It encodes CAWRYVNEQFF.